These 12 T cell receptor beta chains originate from one sample sequenced in a study of shared clonotypes between healthy human individuals (dated by TCRdb to about 2020). Libraries were made using the immunoSEQ multiplex PCR assay. What TCRdb holds here is the immuneACCESS table cut down to in-frame rearrangements. Part of the clones is not present; checked against another copy, under half of the missing clones reflect an unresolved V gene, and the others are unexplained. In this sample the table shows about 1.1 million clones, about four fifths of which occur a single time. 0.5% to 0.6% of the sample belongs to the ten largest clones. Sequenced input: memory CD4+ T cells from PBMCs. The sample's cell subset or site, from its label and the paper: CD45RA-negative fraction. These receptors all come from a man in his late teens or twenties in good health. Some clones in this sample may be carry-over from other donors' samples.

The rearrangement uses TRBV6-1 and TRBJ2-7, with TRBD1 as a possible D gene (6 bases). This CDR3 has 15 amino acids. With 6 bases removed from V and 0 bases from J, the gap between germline ends came to 15 bases. Germline-derived CDR1 and CDR2 are MNHNS and SASEGT. CDR3 amino acids: CASRLTGSYSYEQYF. CDR3 sequence (DNA): TGTGCCAGCAGGCTAACAGGGTCCTACTCCTACGAGCAGTACTTC.

The rearrangement uses TRBV28 and TRBJ2-7; weak D call: TRBD2 (5 bases). The CDR3 is 15 residues long. CDR1 is MDHEN and CDR2 is SYDVKM in the germline V gene. With 3 bases removed from V and 0 bases from J, the gap between germline ends came to 12 bases. The CDR3 nucleotides are TGTGCCAGCAGTTTCGCTAGCTCGAGCTCCTACGAGCAGTACTTC. Translated, it gives CASSFASSSSYEQYF.

The chain has TRBV10-1 and TRBJ2-3, with TRBD2 matching over 10 bases. This CDR3 is built from 17 residues. Germline V lookup: CDR1 WNHNN, CDR2 SYGVQD (reference sequence). With V trimmed by 2 bases and J by 4 bases, 9 bases remained unmatched. The CDR3 DNA is TGCGCCAGCAGTGAGCGGAGGCTAGCGGGAGCGGCAGATACGCAGTATTTT. Amino acids: CASSERRLAGAADTQYF.

This chain connects TRBV7-9 to TRBJ1-1, with D hard to call. The V end was cut by 2 bases, the J end by 0 bases, with 7 bases between. The germline V gene encodes CDR1 SEHNR and CDR2 FQNEAQ (reference sequence). CDR3 length: 14 residues. The CDR3 loop reads CASSLTQMNTEAFF. As DNA, the CDR3 is TGTGCCAGCAGCTTAACACAGATGAACACTGAAGCTTTCTTT.

The chain joins TRBV7-9 to TRBJ2-2; D uncertain. The CDR3 covers 14 residues. CDR1 is SEHNR, CDR2 FQNEAQ, per germline (reference sequence). V shed 5 bases and J shed 5 bases, with 12 bases lying between them. This CDR3 is CASSPRVATGELFF. The CDR3 bases are TGTGCCAGCAGCCCTAGAGTCGCTACCGGGGAGCTGTTTTTT.

This clone was seen just once. The chain employs TRBV5-1 and TRBJ1-1; no definite D call. The CDR3 contains 16 residues. V shed 1 base and J shed 0 bases, with 13 bases lying between them. Germline V gene sequence: CDR1 SGHRS, CDR2 YFSETQ. The CDR3 region is CASSLTPFSMNTEAFF. The CDR3 DNA reads as TGCGCCAGCAGCTTGACACCTTTTTCCATGAACACTGAAGCTTTCTTT.

The chain recombines TRBV27 with TRBJ2-7; D possibly matches TRBD1 or TRBD2 (5 bases each). The CDR3 is 15 amino acids. Germline V gives CDR1 MNHEY, CDR2 SMNVEV (reference sequence). V lost 2 bases, J lost 3 bases, and 14 bases lay in between. The CDR3 DNA sequence: TGTGCCAGCAGTTTAAAGAGGGGAATGGGCTACGAGCAGTACTTC. It yields the protein CASSLKRGMGYEQYF.

This rearrangement joins TRBV10-2 to TRBJ2-3, with D uncertain. The CDR3 loop spans 13 amino acids. Germline values: CDR1 WSHSY, CDR2 SAAADI. Trimming left V 4 bases short and J 2 bases short, with 7 bases between. The chain's CDR3 is CASSVWDTDTQYF. CDR3 nucleotides: TGCGCCAGCAGTGTATGGGACACAGATACGCAGTATTTT.

The rearrangement uses TRBV28 and TRBJ1-5; D not resolved. CDR3 length equals 12 residues. CDR1 is MDHEN and CDR2 is SYDVKM in the germline V gene. Deletions cut 6 bases from V and 16 bases from J, with 19 bases between. The CDR3 is CASSGTARVRHF. Here the CDR3 DNA reads TGTGCCAGCAGCGGAACAGCCCGCGTCCGTCATTTT.

CDR3 in DNA: TGTGCCAGCAGTGAAGAAAGCTCCTCGGGCGGGCATTTT. Encoded protein: CASSEESSSGGHF. The chain employs TRBV2 and TRBJ1-5; D call uncertain. This CDR3 spans 13 amino acids. Per germline, CDR1 SNHLY and CDR2 FYNNEI. Trimming left V 1 base short and J 15 bases short, with 16 bases between.

The chain couples TRBV5-1 to TRBJ2-3, with 9 positions matching TRBD1. CDR1 and CDR2 from the germline V gene are SGHRS and YFSETQ. There are 18 residues in the CDR3. V lost 0 bases and J lost 2; bases outside the gene matches: 10. The CDR3 reads CASSLGSGGTGFTDTQYF. The CDR3 DNA follows: TGCGCCAGCAGCTTGGGTTCTGGTGGGACAGGGTTCACAGATACGCAGTATTTT.

This sequence joins TRBV6-1 and TRBJ1-5; no firm D call. Germline V gene data show CDR1 as MNHNS and CDR2 as SASEGT. CDR3 size: 13 residues. Trimming cost V 8 bases and J 8 bases, with 16 bases left between them. The CDR3: CASATHPWEPQHF. As DNA, the CDR3 is TGTGCCAGCGCCACACACCCCTGGGAGCCCCAGCATTTT.